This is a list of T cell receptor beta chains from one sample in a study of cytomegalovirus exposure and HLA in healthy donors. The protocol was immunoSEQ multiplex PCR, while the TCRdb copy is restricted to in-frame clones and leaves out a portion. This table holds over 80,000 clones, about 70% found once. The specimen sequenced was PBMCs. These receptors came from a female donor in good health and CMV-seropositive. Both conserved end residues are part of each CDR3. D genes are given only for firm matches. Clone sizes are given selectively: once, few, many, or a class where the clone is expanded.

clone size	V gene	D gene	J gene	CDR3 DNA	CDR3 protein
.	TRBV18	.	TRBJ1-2	TGTGCCAGCTCACCACCGGGGCTTGGCTACACCTTC	CASSPPGLGYTF
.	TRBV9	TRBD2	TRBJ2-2	TGTGCCAGCAGCGTGACTAGCGGGAGTCTAGGGGAGCTGTTTTTT	CASSVTSGSLGELFF
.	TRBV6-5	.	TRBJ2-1	TGTGCCAGCAGTTACTCGAGTAACAATGAGCAGTTCTTC	CASSYSSNNEQFF
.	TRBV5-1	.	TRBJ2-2	TGCGCCAGCAGCTTGGGACAGAACGGGGAGCTGTTTTTT	CASSLGQNGELFF
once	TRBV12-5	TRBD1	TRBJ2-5	TGTGCTAGTGGTTCGAGGGGACAGGGGGGTCAAGAGACCCAGTACTTC	CASGSRGQGGQETQYF
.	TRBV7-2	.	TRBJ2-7	TGTGCCAGCAGCTTACAGCGTCTCTCCTACGAGCAGTACTTC	CASSLQRLSYEQYF
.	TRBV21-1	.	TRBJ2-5	TGTGCCAGCAGCAAAGGGATTTTGGGGGGAAGAGAGACCCAGTACTTC	CASSKGILGGRETQYF
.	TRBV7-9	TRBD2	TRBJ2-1	TGTGCCAGCAGCGGGCTAGCGGCATACAATGAGCAGTTCTTC	CASSGLAAYNEQFF
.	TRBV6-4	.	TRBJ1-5	TGTGCCAGCAGTCTTAACAGGGATCAGCCCCAGCATTTT	CASSLNRDQPQHF
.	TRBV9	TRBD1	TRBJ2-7	TGTGCCAGCAGCGTGGACAGGGTAGACGAGCAGTACTTC	CASSVDRVDEQYF